The sequence of this T cell receptor beta chain was determined in a study of blood T cell repertoires in COVID-19. Turning to the study itself: Some COVID-19 samples were acute and others convalescent; all came from the United States, Italy and Spain.

Participants, about 18 to 100 years old, spanned approximately 25 US areas. CDR1 is KGHSH, CDR2 LQKENI, per germline. The V gene lost 3 bases and the J gene lost 4 bases, with 18 bases spanning the gap. The CDR3 contains 16 residues. As originally analysed: How many nucleated cells were present was estimated from reference gene primer amplification. Data came from immunoSEQ multiplex PCR; TCRdb stores just in-frame clones and leaves some out. V, J and clone size reflect that table, while D and trimming were determined from the DNA. Of 250,000 to 350,000 clones listed, around 91% were seen once; the top ten hold around 4.3%.

The chain links TRBV18 to TRBJ1-2; a possible D gene is TRBD1 (6 bases). The source material was PBMCs or T cells enriched from blood (not recorded which). This clonotype was sampled from a woman between 18 and 30 years old with acute COVID-19. Here the CDR3 DNA reads TGTGCCAGCTCACCCCAAGGTGGTACAGGGTCCTATGGCTACACCTTC. Translating gives CASSPQGGTGSYGYTF.